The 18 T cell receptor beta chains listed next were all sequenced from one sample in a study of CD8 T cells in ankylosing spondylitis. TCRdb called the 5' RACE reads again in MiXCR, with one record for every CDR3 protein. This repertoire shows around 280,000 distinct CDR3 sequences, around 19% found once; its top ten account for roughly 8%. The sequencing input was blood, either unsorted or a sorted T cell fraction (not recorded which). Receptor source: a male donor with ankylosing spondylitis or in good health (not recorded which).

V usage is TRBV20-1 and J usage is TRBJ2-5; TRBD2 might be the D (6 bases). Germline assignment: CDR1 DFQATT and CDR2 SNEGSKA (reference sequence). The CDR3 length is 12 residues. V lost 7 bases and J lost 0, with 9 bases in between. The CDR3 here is CSGVADQETQYF. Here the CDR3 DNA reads TGCAGTGGCGTAGCGGACCAAGAGACCCAGTACTTC.

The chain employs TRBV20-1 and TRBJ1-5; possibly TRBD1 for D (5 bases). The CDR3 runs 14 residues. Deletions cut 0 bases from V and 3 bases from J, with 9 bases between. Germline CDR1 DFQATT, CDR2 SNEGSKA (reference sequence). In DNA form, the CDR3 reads TGCAGTGCTAGAGATGGGGGTACCAATCAGCCCCAGCATTTT. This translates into CSARDGGTNQPQHF.

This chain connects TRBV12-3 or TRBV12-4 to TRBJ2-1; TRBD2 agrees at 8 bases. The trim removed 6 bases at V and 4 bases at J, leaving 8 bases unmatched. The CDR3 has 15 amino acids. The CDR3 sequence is CASSFGGGQYNEQFF. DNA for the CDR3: TGTGCCAGCAGCTTCGGGGGGGGCCAATACAATGAGCAGTTCTTC.

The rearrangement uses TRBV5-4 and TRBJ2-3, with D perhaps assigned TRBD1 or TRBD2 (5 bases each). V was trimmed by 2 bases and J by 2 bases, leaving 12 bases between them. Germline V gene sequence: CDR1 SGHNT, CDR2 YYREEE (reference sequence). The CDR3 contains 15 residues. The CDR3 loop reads CASSFRDGITDTQYF. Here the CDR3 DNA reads TGTGCCAGCAGCTTCCGGGACGGGATCACAGATACGCAGTATTTT.

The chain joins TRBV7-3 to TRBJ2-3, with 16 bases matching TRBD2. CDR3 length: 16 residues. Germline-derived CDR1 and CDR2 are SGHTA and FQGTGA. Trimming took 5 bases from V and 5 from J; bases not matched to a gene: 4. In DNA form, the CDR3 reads TGTGCCAGCAGCCCGGGACTAGCGGGGGGGCAAGATACGCAGTATTTT. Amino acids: CASSPGLAGGQDTQYF.

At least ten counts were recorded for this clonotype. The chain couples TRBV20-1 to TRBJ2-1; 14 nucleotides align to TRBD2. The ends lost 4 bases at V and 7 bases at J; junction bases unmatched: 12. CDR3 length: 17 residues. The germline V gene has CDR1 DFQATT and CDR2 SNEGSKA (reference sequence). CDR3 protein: CSATGTSGSRVLNEQFF. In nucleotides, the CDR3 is TGCAGTGCTACCGGGACTAGCGGGAGTCGTGTTTTAAATGAGCAGTTCTTC.

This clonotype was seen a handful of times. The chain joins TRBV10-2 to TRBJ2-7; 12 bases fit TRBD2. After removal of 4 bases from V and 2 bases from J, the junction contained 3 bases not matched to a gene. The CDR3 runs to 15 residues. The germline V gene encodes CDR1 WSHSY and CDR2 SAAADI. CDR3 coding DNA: TGCGCCAGCAGTGCCGGACTAGCGGGACCCTACGAGCAGTACGTC. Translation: CASSAGLAGPYEQYV.

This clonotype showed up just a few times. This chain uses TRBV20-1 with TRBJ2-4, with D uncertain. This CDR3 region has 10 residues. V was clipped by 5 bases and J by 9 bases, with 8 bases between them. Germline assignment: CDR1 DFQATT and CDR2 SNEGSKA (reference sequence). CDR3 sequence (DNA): TGCAGTGCTCCAATAAGCATTCAGTACTTC. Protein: CSAPISIQYF.

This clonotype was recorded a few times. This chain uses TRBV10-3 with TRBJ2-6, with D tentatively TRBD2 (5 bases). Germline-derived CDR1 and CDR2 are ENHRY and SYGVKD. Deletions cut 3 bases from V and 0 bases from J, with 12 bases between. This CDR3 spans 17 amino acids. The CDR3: CAISEGRPNSGANVLTF. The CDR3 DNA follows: TGTGCCATCAGTGAAGGGAGACCAAACTCTGGGGCCAACGTCCTGACTTTC.

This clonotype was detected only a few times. The CDR3 protein is CASSVGQGYYNEQFF. The CDR3 nucleotides read TGTGCCAGCAGCGTTGGACAGGGCTACTACAATGAGCAGTTCTTC. The chain couples TRBV5-5 to TRBJ2-1, with TRBD1 identical over 8 bases. The CDR3 extends over 15 amino acids. Germline V lookup: CDR1 SGHKS, CDR2 YYEKEE (reference sequence). After removal of 4 bases from V and 3 bases from J, the junction contained 6 bases not matched to a gene.

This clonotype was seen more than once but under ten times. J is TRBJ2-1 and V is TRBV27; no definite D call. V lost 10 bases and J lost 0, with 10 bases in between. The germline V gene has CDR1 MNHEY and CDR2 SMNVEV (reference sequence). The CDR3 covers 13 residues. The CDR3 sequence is CATLTPSYNEQFF. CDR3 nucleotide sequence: TGTGCCACCCTGACACCCTCCTACAATGAGCAGTTCTTC.

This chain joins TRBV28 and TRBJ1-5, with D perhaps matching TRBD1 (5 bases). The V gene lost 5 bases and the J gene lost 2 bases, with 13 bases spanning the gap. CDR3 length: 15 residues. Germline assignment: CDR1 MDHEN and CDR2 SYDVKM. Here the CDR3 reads CASSPWGSGNQPQHF. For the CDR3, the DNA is TGTGCCAGCAGTCCTTGGGGCTCAGGCAATCAGCCCCAGCATTTT.

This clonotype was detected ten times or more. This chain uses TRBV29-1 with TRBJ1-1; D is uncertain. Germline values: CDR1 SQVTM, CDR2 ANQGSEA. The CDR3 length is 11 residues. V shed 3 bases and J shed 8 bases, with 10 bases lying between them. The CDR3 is CSVESRREAFF. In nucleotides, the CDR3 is TGCAGCGTTGAGTCTCGGAGAGAAGCTTTCTTT.

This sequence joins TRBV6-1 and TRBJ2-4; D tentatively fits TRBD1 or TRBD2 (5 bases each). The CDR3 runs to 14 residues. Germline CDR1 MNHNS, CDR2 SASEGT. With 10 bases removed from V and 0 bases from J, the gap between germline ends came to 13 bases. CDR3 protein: CANRGDLAKNIQYF. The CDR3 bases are TGTGCCAACAGAGGGGATTTAGCCAAAAACATTCAGTACTTC.

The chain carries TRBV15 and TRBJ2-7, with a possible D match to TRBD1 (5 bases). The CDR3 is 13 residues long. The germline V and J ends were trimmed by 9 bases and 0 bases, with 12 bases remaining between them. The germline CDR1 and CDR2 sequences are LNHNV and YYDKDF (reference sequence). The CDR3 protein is CATANRSSYEQYV. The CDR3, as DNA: TGTGCCACGGCAAACAGGAGCTCCTACGAGCAGTACGTC.

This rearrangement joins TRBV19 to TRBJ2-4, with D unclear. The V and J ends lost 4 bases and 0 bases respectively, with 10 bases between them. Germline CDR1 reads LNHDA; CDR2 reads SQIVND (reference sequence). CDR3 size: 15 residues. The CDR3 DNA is TGTGCCAGTAGTAGTGCTCGGTTAGCCAAAAACATTCAGTACTTC. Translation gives CASSSARLAKNIQYF.

The CDR3 spells CASSLASWGNQPQHF. In nucleotides, the CDR3 is TGTGCCAGCAGTTTAGCGTCCTGGGGCAATCAGCCCCAGCATTTT. V usage is TRBV12-3 or TRBV12-4 and J usage is TRBJ1-5; no firm D call. CDR3 size: 15 residues. Trimming removed 0 bases at V and 2 bases at J, with 8 bases between.

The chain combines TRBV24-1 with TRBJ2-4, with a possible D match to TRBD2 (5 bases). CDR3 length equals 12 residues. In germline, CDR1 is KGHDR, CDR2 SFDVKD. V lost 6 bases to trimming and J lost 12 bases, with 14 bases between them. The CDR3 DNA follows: TGTGCCACCAGTTCAAGCGGCCTCGATCAGTACTTC. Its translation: CATSSSGLDQYF.